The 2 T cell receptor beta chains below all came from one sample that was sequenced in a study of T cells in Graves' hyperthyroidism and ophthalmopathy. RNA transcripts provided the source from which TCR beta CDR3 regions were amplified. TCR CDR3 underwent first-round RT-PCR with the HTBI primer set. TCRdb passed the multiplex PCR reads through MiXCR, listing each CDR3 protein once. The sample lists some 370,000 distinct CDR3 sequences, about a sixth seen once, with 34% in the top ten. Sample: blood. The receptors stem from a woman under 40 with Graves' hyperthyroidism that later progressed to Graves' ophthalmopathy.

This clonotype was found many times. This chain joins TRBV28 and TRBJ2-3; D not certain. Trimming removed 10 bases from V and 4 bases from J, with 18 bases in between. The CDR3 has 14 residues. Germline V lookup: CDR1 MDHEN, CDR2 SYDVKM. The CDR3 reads CAMSSRGAADTQYF. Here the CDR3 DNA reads TGTGCCATGTCAAGCCGCGGAGCCGCAGATACGCAGTATTTT.

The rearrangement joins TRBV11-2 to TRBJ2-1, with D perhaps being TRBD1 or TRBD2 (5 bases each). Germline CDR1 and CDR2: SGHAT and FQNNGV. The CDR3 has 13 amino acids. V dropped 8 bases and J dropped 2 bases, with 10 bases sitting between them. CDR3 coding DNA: TGTGCCAGCTGTCGGGACCCCTACAATGAGCAGTTCTTC. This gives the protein CASCRDPYNEQFF.